The 9 T cell receptor beta chains in this list originate from one sample, sequenced in a study of shared T cell receptors in the human thymus. The protocol was immunoSEQ multiplex PCR, while the TCRdb copy is restricted to in-frame clones and leaves out a portion. The table lists 630,000 or so clones, around 87% of them singletons. This same sample was also part of a study on human thymus T cells.

What was sequenced was thymocytes. The receptor set was obtained from a boy in the first two years of life with a congenital heart defect.

The rearrangement links TRBV28 to TRBJ1-2; no clear D gene. The CDR3 runs 15 residues. V gave up 7 bases and J gave up 4 bases, with 19 bases separating them. Germline V gene lookup returns CDR1 MDHEN and CDR2 SYDVKM. CDR3 sequence reads: CASTPGKPPPYGYTF. The CDR3 region has the DNA TGTGCCAGCACCCCCGGGAAACCACCTCCCTATGGCTACACCTTC.

The rearrangement joins TRBV6-8 to TRBJ1-2; possibly TRBD1 for D (5 bases). V was cut by 4 bases and J by 4 bases, with 16 bases left in between. Looked up from germline, CDR1 is MNHGY and CDR2 is SAAAGT. This CDR3 has 15 amino acids. The CDR3 DNA follows: TGTGCCAGCAGTTGGCTGGCAGGGCCCGTCTATGGCTACACCTTC. It specifies CASSWLAGPVYGYTF.

This clone was picked up one time. The J gene is TRBJ2-3, the V gene TRBV7-2; 9 positions agree with TRBD2. Germline V gene sequence: CDR1 SGHTA, CDR2 FQGNSA. V shed 4 bases and J 1 base; nucleotides not matched to a gene: 6. This CDR3 is built from 16 residues. The CDR3 sequence is CASSSRLAARTDTQYF. For the CDR3, the DNA is TGTGCCAGCAGCTCTCGACTAGCGGCACGCACAGATACGCAGTATTTT.

This clone was seen a single time. The rearrangement links TRBV15 to TRBJ2-6; D unclear. The V end was cut by 0 bases, the J end by 3 bases, with 9 bases between. From germline, CDR1 is LNHNV and CDR2 YYDKDF (reference sequence). CDR3 size: 16 residues. As DNA, the CDR3 is TGTGCCACCAGCAGAGATCTCACGGGTGGGGCCAACGTCCTGACTTTC. Its translation is CATSRDLTGGANVLTF.

The chain couples TRBV28 to TRBJ2-7; possibly TRBD2 for D (5 bases). The germline gives CDR1 MDHEN, CDR2 SYDVKM. The length of the CDR3 is 14 residues. Trimming pared 6 bases from V and 2 bases from J, leaving 14 bases between. The CDR3 spells CASSHADGAYEQYF. In DNA, the CDR3 is TGTGCCAGCAGCCATGCGGACGGGGCCTACGAGCAGTACTTC.

The chain couples TRBV5-5 to TRBJ1-5; TRBD1 aligns across 9 bases. With 4 bases clipped from V and 3 bases from J, the junction kept 2 bases outside the gene matches. Germline CDR1 SGHKS, CDR2 YYEKEE (reference sequence). The CDR3 extends over 14 amino acids. The CDR3 spells CASSRDRVNQPQHF. CDR3 nucleotides: TGTGCCAGCAGCCGGGACAGGGTCAATCAGCCCCAGCATTTT.

The chain is built from TRBV25-1 and TRBJ2-7; 9 nucleotides line up with TRBD1. Trimming at V came to 1 base and at J to 6 bases, leaving 10 bases not matched to a gene. Germline CDR1 reads MGHDK; CDR2 reads SYGVNS. This CDR3 has 16 residues. The CDR3 nucleotides are TGTGCCAGCAGTGAATGCCGCCCGGGACAGGGTTGCGAGCAGTACTTC. It encodes CASSECRPGQGCEQYF.

The chain employs TRBV5-6 and TRBJ1-5, with 11 bases identical to TRBD1. The ends lost 0 bases at V and 0 bases at J; junction bases unmatched: 2. Germline V gene lookup returns CDR1 SGHDT and CDR2 YYEEEE. The CDR3 spans 17 residues. Written as DNA, the CDR3 is TGTGCCAGCAGCTTGGGGGACAGGGGGGATAGCAATCAGCCCCAGCATTTT. Translating gives CASSLGDRGDSNQPQHF.

CDR3: CASSLSETGSFYEQYF. Written as DNA, the CDR3 is TGCGCCAGCAGCCTGTCTGAGACAGGGAGTTTCTACGAGCAGTACTTC. This chain uses TRBV5-1 with TRBJ2-7, with 7 bases aligning to TRBD1. CDR3 length: 16 amino acids. V shed 4 bases and J 3 bases; nucleotides not matched to a gene: 13. Germline assignment: CDR1 SGHRS and CDR2 YFSETQ. Drawing the rest from reference TRBV5-1 and TRBJ2-7, the complete variable domain is KAGVTQTPRYLIKTRGQQVTLSCSPISGHRSVSWYQQTPGQGLQFLFEYFSETQRNKGNFPGRFSGRQFSNSRSEMNVSTLELGDSALYLCASSLSETGSFYEQYFGPGTRLTVT.